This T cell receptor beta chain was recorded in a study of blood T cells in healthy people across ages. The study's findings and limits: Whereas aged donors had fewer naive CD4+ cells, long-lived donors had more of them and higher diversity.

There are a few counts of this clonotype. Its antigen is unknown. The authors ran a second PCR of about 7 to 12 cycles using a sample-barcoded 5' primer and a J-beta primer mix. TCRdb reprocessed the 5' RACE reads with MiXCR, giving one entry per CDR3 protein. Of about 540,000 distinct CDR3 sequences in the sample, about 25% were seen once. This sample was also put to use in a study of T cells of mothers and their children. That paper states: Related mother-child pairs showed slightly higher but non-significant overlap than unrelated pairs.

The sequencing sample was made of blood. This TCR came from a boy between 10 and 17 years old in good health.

CDR3 residues: CASSHQGSYGYTF. CDR3 DNA: TGCGCCAGCAGCCACCAGGGTAGCTATGGCTACACCTTC. The chain has TRBV4-1 and TRBJ1-2; TRBD1 might be the D (5 bases). Per germline, CDR1 MGHRA and CDR2 YSYEKL. The CDR3 contains 13 residues. The germline V and J ends were trimmed by 3 bases and 4 bases, with 9 bases remaining between them.